Sequencing of this T cell receptor (beta chain) was carried out in a study of identical twins. TCRdb ran MiXCR on the 5' RACE reads and lists one entry per CDR3 protein. The sample yields under 300,000 distinct CDR3 sequences, over 12% seen once. Study findings and constraints: Sequences that were beta out-of-frame showed weaker excess twin sharing. Without tracking the same donors, conclusions rested on cross-sectional statistical analysis. Zero-insertion results could be subject to partial confounding by invariant MAIT and iNKT cells.

The CDR3 totals 13 residues. Per germline, CDR1 SGHTA and CDR2 FQGNSA. Trimming stripped 3 bases from V and 7 bases from J, with 12 bases between. Among all donors, each was a healthy Caucasian. Details on this clonotype: The antigen is undetermined.

The sequenced sample consisted of memory (CD45RO+) T cells sorted from blood. The sequence came from a woman aged 18 to 35 in good health. This chain uses TRBV7-2 with TRBJ1-2; D remains unclear. The CDR3 here is CASSFKGGGGYTF. CDR3 DNA: TGTGCCAGCAGCTTCAAGGGCGGCGGTGGCTACACCTTC.